This paragraph covers one T cell receptor (beta chain) sequence. Its matching antigen is unknown. The CDR3 contains 14 residues. Looked up from germline, CDR1 is MNHNS and CDR2 is SASEGT. V was cut by 4 bases and J by 1 base, with 11 bases left in between. Assay used: immunoSEQ multiplex PCR; TCRdb lists only in-frame clones, some missing. The table includes 50,000 or so clones, about 94% detected once. This entry comes from a study of T cell therapy after organ transplantation. At the level of the study: CMV-specific T cells, median 1.92 x 10^8, were given as 2 to 6 intravenous infusions.

Whole-study findings and limits: Lower pretherapy CD8 clonality went with larger post-therapy fold change. Endogenous clonotypes not in therapy products appeared after therapy alongside transferred ones.

The receptor comes from a human patient who had received a solid organ transplant and had CMV disease. Sequences were derived from CD8+ T cells from blood, sampled before autologous CMV-specific T cell therapy. V usage is TRBV6-1 and J usage is TRBJ2-7; D call uncertain. CDR3 nucleotides: TGTGCCAGCAGTGCGGGCGTGAGTTCCTACGAGCAGTACTTC. Amino acid sequence: CASSAGVSSYEQYF.